A selection of T cell receptor beta chains follows, all from one sample in a study of graft-versus-host responses after intestinal transplantation. Measured with immunoSEQ multiplex PCR; TCRdb has only the in-frame clones, and not every one. Counted here are around 20,000 clones, roughly 33% occurring once; the ten biggest clones make up over 7.5%. Sample: alloreactive CD8+ T cells from a mixed lymphocyte reaction culture, taken before intestinal transplant. These receptors all come from a human patient who received an intestinal transplant. The CDR3 runs from the conserved cysteine through the conserved F or W. The order of the fields is clone size, J gene, V gene, D gene, CDR3 protein, CDR3 DNA. A D gene is named only where the DNA matches it firmly. Expanded clones get a size class; other rows say once, few or many, or leave the size out.

once	TRBJ2-1	TRBV4-1	TRBD2	CASSQVTSDYNEQFF	TGCGCCAGCAGCCAAGTTACTAGCGATTACAATGAGCAGTTCTTC
.	TRBJ2-5	TRBV6-4	.	CASSETAGGQETQYF	TGTGCCAGCAGTGAAACGGCAGGGGGGCAAGAGACCCAGTACTTC
.	TRBJ1-4	TRBV15	.	CATSRVYSTNEKLFF	TGTGCCACCAGCAGAGTTTACTCAACTAATGAAAAACTGTTTTTT
.	TRBJ2-1	TRBV7-6	.	CASSPSNNEQFF	TGTGCCAGCAGCCCTTCAAACAATGAGCAGTTCTTC
few	TRBJ1-1	TRBV11-1	.	CASSPGPNTEAFF	TGTGCCAGCAGCCCGGGACCGAACACTGAAGCTTTCTTT
once	TRBJ2-7	TRBV19	TRBD2	CASSSPSGRSSYGQYF	TGTGCCAGTAGTAGCCCTAGCGGGAGGAGCTCCTACGGGCAGTACTTC
.	TRBJ2-1	TRBV10-3	TRBD2	CAIRSGESNEQFF	TGTGCCATCAGAAGCGGGGAATCCAATGAGCAGTTCTTC
few	TRBJ2-1	TRBV9	.	CASSAIAGYSYNEQFF	TGTGCCAGCAGCGCTATCGCTGGCTACTCCTACAATGAGCAGTTCTTC
.	TRBJ2-1	TRBV5-1	TRBD1	CASSYGQGDDEQFF	TGCGCCAGCAGCTACGGACAGGGGGACGATGAGCAGTTCTTC
.	TRBJ2-1	TRBV9	TRBD1	CASSDRTGGAYNEQFF	TGTGCCAGCAGCGACCGGACAGGGGGCGCCTACAATGAGCAGTTCTTC
.	TRBJ2-1	TRBV4-3	.	CASSQEAQGGNEQFF	TGCGCCAGCAGCCAAGAAGCGCAGGGGGGGAATGAGCAGTTCTTC
once	TRBJ2-1	TRBV9	.	CASSVQDNEQFF	TGTGCCAGCAGCGTACAGGACAATGAGCAGTTCTTC
few	TRBJ2-2	TRBV5-4	TRBD2	CASSDTSSGSNRGELFF	TGTGCCAGCAGCGACACCTCTAGCGGGAGTAATCGCGGGGAGCTGTTTTTT
.	TRBJ1-5	TRBV5-4	TRBD1	CASSQARDSYQPQHF	TGTGCCAGCAGCCAGGCAAGGGACAGCTATCAGCCCCAGCATTTT
.	TRBJ2-5	TRBV29-1	.	CSVEAESEETQYF	TGCAGCGTTGAAGCGGAGTCCGAAGAGACCCAGTACTTC
.	TRBJ1-6	TRBV28	.	CASSFPTDSYNSPLHF	TGTGCCAGCAGTTTCCCCACAGACTCCTATAATTCACCCCTCCACTTT
.	TRBJ2-3	TRBV5-1	.	CASSEGFWGTDTTDTQYF	TGCGCCAGCAGCGAGGGCTTTTGGGGGACCGATACCACAGATACGCAGTATTTT
.	TRBJ2-5	TRBV27	.	CASSFLPGEGETQYF	TGTGCCAGCAGCTTCCTTCCGGGAGAGGGAGAGACCCAGTACTTC
few	TRBJ2-5	TRBV7-9	TRBD2	CASSFSGAQETQYF	TGTGCCAGCAGCTTTAGCGGGGCCCAAGAGACCCAGTACTTC
.	TRBJ2-1	TRBV27	TRBD1	CPLSRYRDREFRGSYNEQFF	TGCCCCCTATCGAGATATCGGGACAGGGAGTTTAGGGGCTCCTACAATGAGCAGTTCTTC
.	TRBJ1-2	TRBV13	.	CASSSPGVYGYTF	TGTGCCAGCAGCTCCCCTGGGGTCTATGGCTACACCTTC
.	TRBJ1-6	TRBV5-1	TRBD1	CASSLVQGAGSPLHF	TGCGCCAGCAGCTTGGTACAGGGGGCAGGGTCACCCCTCCACTTT
once	TRBJ2-6	TRBV9	TRBD1	CASSAGGSGANVLTF	TGTGCCAGCAGCGCAGGGGGATCTGGGGCCAACGTCCTGACTTTC
few	TRBJ2-1	TRBV19	.	CASSPRVYNEQFF	TGTGCCAGTAGTCCCCGGGTCTACAATGAGCAGTTCTTC
few	TRBJ2-1	TRBV5-6	TRBD1	CASSWGQAHNEQFF	TGTGCCAGCAGCTGGGGACAGGCCCACAATGAGCAGTTCTTC
.	TRBJ1-6	TRBV7-3	.	CASSSKTETGRGAPLHF	TGTGCCAGCAGCTCAAAAACCGAGACAGGACGGGGGGCGCCCCTCCACTTT
.	TRBJ2-2	TRBV7-3	TRBD1	CASSFGTGVPTGELFF	TGTGCCAGCAGCTTTGGGACAGGGGTCCCCACCGGGGAGCTGTTTTTT
medium-sized	TRBJ2-7	TRBV27	.	CASSPLEGSGVEQYF	TGTGCCAGCAGTCCGCTAGAGGGGTCTGGGGTGGAGCAGTACTTC
once	TRBJ1-1	TRBV6-5	TRBD1	CASKKGTGGTEAFF	TGTGCCAGCAAAAAGGGGACAGGAGGTACTGAAGCTTTCTTT
medium-sized	TRBJ2-7	TRBV7-9	.	CASSLIDSTYEQYF	TGTGCCAGCAGCTTAATCGACAGTACCTACGAGCAGTACTTC